Listed here are 19 T cell receptor beta chains from one sample, sequenced in a study of radiation and T cells in renal cell carcinoma. Sequencing used immunoSEQ multiplex PCR; TCRdb keeps in-frame clones, though not all of them. The table records some 120,000 clones, 80% to 90% of them present only once. Described time point: blood 2 weeks post-SBRT. Treatment of the sample: 15 Gy SBRT to primary tumor, nephrectomy 4 weeks later. The sequenced sample was blood, obtained from a patient whose treatment included radiotherapy and nephrectomy. The origin of the receptors is a woman aged 55-75 years with renal cell carcinoma.

The chain has TRBV10-3 and TRBJ2-5, with no clear D. The germline V and J ends were trimmed by 0 bases and 1 base, with 6 bases remaining between them. The CDR3 contains 14 residues. Germline V CDR1 and CDR2: ENHRY, SYGVKD. CDR3 nucleotides: TGTGCCATCAGTGAGTCGAACAGCCAAGAGACCCAGTACTTC. Its translation: CAISESNSQETQYF.

This clone has ten or more counts. The chain uses TRBV19 and TRBJ2-6; D is undetermined. The CDR3 has 15 residues. Germline loops: CDR1 LNHDA, CDR2 SQIVND (reference sequence). Trimming shortened V by 7 bases and J by 0 bases, and 10 bases separated the two germline ends. The CDR3 spells CASNAGSSGANVLTF. The CDR3 DNA follows: TGTGCCAGTAACGCAGGAAGCTCTGGGGCCAACGTCCTGACTTTC.

The chain joins TRBV6-6 to TRBJ1-2, with D tentatively TRBD1 (6 bases). This CDR3 is 15 amino acids long. Trimming removed 0 bases from V and 4 bases from J, with 12 bases in between. Germline V gene lookup returns CDR1 MNHNY and CDR2 SVGAGI (reference sequence). The CDR3 is CASSYSGGGSYGYTF. The CDR3 region has the DNA TGTGCCAGCAGTTACTCTGGGGGGGGCAGCTATGGCTACACCTTC.

CDR3 coding DNA: TGTGCAAGTCGCTTGGGGCTAGCGGGAGCGGGAGATACGCAGTATTTT. This translates into CASRLGLAGAGDTQYF. The V gene is TRBV12-2, the J gene TRBJ2-3; the table's D call TRBD2 went unverified against the DNA. TRBV12-2 is listed as a pseudogene. The CDR3 consists of 16 residues.

This rearrangement joins TRBV7-3 to TRBJ2-3; TRBD1 might be the D (6 bases). The CDR3 totals 16 residues. Trimming removed 4 bases from V and 1 base from J, with 15 bases in between. Germline V gene data show CDR1 as SGHTA and CDR2 as FQGTGA. The CDR3 is CASSSMGAGGTDTQYF. The CDR3 coding sequence is TGTGCCAGCAGCTCAATGGGGGCAGGGGGCACAGATACGCAGTATTTT.

This clone was detected a few times. This chain uses TRBV28 with TRBJ1-1; D might be TRBD1 (6 bases). The CDR3 is 10 residues long. Looked up from germline, CDR1 is MDHEN and CDR2 is SYDVKM. V was clipped by 11 bases and J by 8 bases, with 12 bases between them. The CDR3: CAAQGFEAFF. The CDR3 DNA sequence: TGTGCCGCTCAGGGGTTCGAAGCTTTCTTT.

CDR3 sequence reads: CASSRTGGWSYEQYF. The CDR3 DNA reads as TGTGCCAGCAGCCGTACAGGGGGCTGGTCCTACGAGCAGTACTTC. This chain uses TRBV27 with TRBJ2-7; 9 bases agree with TRBD1. The germline gives CDR1 MNHEY, CDR2 SMNVEV (reference sequence). The CDR3 runs to 15 residues. The trim removed 6 bases at V and 1 base at J, leaving 7 bases unmatched.

The V and J genes are TRBV5-5 and TRBJ1-1, with 8 bases that match TRBD1. The germline gives CDR1 SGHKS, CDR2 YYEKEE (reference sequence). This CDR3 comprises 13 residues. Trimming removed 2 bases from V and 7 bases from J; junction bases left unmatched: 4. CDR3 in DNA: TGTGCCAGCAGCTTTCAGGGGGCAAATGAAGCTTTCTTT. Protein product: CASSFQGANEAFF.

The chain couples TRBV5-1 to TRBJ1-1, with D possibly matching TRBD1 (5 bases). The V end lost 0 bases, the J end lost 1 base, and 10 bases lay between the germline ends. In germline, CDR1 is SGHRS, CDR2 YFSETQ. The CDR3 is 15 amino acids. The CDR3 region has the DNA TGCGCCAGCAGCTTGGCGGGACTGAAGAACACTGAAGCTTTCTTT. Translated: CASSLAGLKNTEAFF.

The chain links TRBV7-2 to TRBJ2-3, with a weak D call TRBD1 (6 bases). Germline V gives CDR1 SGHTA, CDR2 FQGNSA. With 3 bases removed from V and 4 bases from J, the gap between germline ends came to 14 bases. This CDR3 has 15 residues. The CDR3 DNA sequence: TGTGCCAGCAGCTTTTCACAGGGTAATTCAGATACGCAGTATTTT. The encoded protein is CASSFSQGNSDTQYF.

CDR3 DNA: TGTGCCAGCAGCCGAATCATGGGACAGGGCCGCTACGAGCAGTACTTC. Its protein is CASSRIMGQGRYEQYF. The chain is built from TRBV28 and TRBJ2-7; the match to TRBD1 covers 9 bases. Germline values: CDR1 MDHEN, CDR2 SYDVKM. Trimming cost V 6 bases and J 3 bases; bases outside gene matches: 12. This CDR3 contains 16 residues.

This clone was counted between two and nine times. The chain combines TRBV28 with TRBJ1-1, with unresolved D. Germline CDR1 and CDR2: MDHEN and SYDVKM. The ends were cut back, 5 bases at V and 2 bases at J, with 12 bases in the middle. The CDR3 is made up of 14 amino acids. The CDR3 DNA reads TGTGCCAGCAGTCCCCTCGGAGGCAACACTGAAGCTTTCTTT. It specifies CASSPLGGNTEAFF.

V and J are TRBV19 and TRBJ2-1; 7 bases line up with TRBD2. With 7 bases clipped from V and 9 bases from J, the junction kept 9 bases outside the gene matches. CDR3 length: 13 residues. Germline CDR1 is LNHDA and CDR2 is SQIVND (reference sequence). CDR3 amino acids: CASTAGVLGEQFF. The CDR3 DNA reads as TGTGCCAGTACCGCGGGAGTCTTGGGTGAGCAGTTCTTC.

The rearrangement uses TRBV4-1 and TRBJ2-1, with 7 bases that match TRBD2. The V gene's germline CDR1 is MGHRA and CDR2 YSYEKL. The CDR3 is made up of 16 amino acids. V gave up 1 base and J gave up 4 bases; unmatched junction bases: 7. DNA for the CDR3: TGCGCCAGCAGCCAAGTCGGACTAGGAGGTTACAATGAGCAGTTCTTC. This translates into CASSQVGLGGYNEQFF.

The chain employs TRBV5-3 and TRBJ1-5; possible D gene TRBD1, 5 bases. TRBV5-3 qualifies as an ORF whose function is uncertain. Trimming left V 3 bases short and J 0 bases short, with 22 bases between. CDR3 length: 19 residues. As DNA, the CDR3 is TGTGCCAGAAGCTGGAATGGCGGGACGGGAAAAAATAGCAATCAGCCCCAGCATTTT. Translated: CARSWNGGTGKNSNQPQHF.

The J gene is TRBJ1-3, the V gene TRBV5-6; D ambiguous. This CDR3 has 13 amino acids. Germline loops: CDR1 SGHDT, CDR2 YYEEEE. Trimming shortened V by 0 bases and J by 6 bases, and 7 bases separated the two germline ends. The CDR3 spells CASSLEQLNTIYF. For the CDR3, the DNA is TGTGCCAGCAGCTTGGAACAGCTAAACACCATATATTTT.

The rearrangement joins TRBV7-9 to TRBJ1-1; D is unclear. The germline V gene encodes CDR1 SEHNR and CDR2 FQNEAQ (reference sequence). This CDR3 region has 17 residues. Trimming pared 6 bases from V and 2 bases from J, leaving 22 bases between. CDR3 sequence reads: CASSIDELTYPNTEAFF. The CDR3, as DNA: TGTGCCAGCAGTATTGACGAATTGACTTACCCCAACACTGAAGCTTTCTTT.

This clone was observed a single time. The chain is built from TRBV4-1 and TRBJ1-2; 10 bases are shared with TRBD1. Trimming removed 0 bases from V and 8 bases from J; junction bases left unmatched: 9. Per germline, CDR1 MGHRA and CDR2 YSYEKL. This CDR3 region has 16 residues. This CDR3 reads CASSQERADRGVGYTF. The CDR3 DNA is TGCGCCAGCAGCCAAGAAAGGGCGGACAGGGGGGTAGGCTACACCTTC.

The chain uses TRBV27 and TRBJ2-2; D is unresolved. The ends were cut back, 6 bases at V and 1 base at J, with 12 bases in the middle. CDR1 and CDR2 from the germline V gene are MNHEY and SMNVEV (reference sequence). This CDR3 contains 15 residues. Here the CDR3 reads CASRGPPLNTGELFF. The CDR3 coding sequence is TGTGCCAGCAGGGGCCCTCCACTGAACACCGGGGAGCTGTTTTTT.